The entry below gives a single TCR beta chain sequence along with its context. The antigen remains undetermined. The CDR3 regions of TCR beta were amplified from RNA transcripts. A set of HTBI primers served as the primers for a first-round RT-PCR of the TCR CDR3. TCRdb re-analysed the multiplex PCR reads in MiXCR, keeping a single row per CDR3 protein. The table records 350,000 to 400,000 distinct CDR3 sequences, 14% to 15% of them present only once. Aged 18 to 65, the patients had hyperthyroidism that was newly diagnosed and had lasted under 2 months. Researchers barred patients who had uncontrolled infection, other autoimmune disease, pregnancy or lactation. This sample stems from a study of T cells in Graves' hyperthyroidism and ophthalmopathy. At the level of the study: Peripheral blood draws took place at initial diagnosis, ahead of any treatment.

V was shortened by 6 bases and J by 2 bases, with 19 bases between the two germline ends. This CDR3 is 17 amino acids long. Germline V lookup: CDR1 MNHNS, CDR2 SASEGT. Study-wide points: For ophthalmopathy, model prediction preceded onset by a median 6.5 months.

The rearrangement links TRBV6-1 to TRBJ1-4, with D possibly being TRBD1 (6 bases). The sequencing sample was made of blood. The TCR originated in a woman in her 30s with Graves' hyperthyroidism. CDR3: CASSRALLRGTNEKLFF. The CDR3 DNA sequence: TGTGCCAGCAGCCGGGCCCTCCTAAGGGGGACTAATGAAAAACTGTTTTTT.